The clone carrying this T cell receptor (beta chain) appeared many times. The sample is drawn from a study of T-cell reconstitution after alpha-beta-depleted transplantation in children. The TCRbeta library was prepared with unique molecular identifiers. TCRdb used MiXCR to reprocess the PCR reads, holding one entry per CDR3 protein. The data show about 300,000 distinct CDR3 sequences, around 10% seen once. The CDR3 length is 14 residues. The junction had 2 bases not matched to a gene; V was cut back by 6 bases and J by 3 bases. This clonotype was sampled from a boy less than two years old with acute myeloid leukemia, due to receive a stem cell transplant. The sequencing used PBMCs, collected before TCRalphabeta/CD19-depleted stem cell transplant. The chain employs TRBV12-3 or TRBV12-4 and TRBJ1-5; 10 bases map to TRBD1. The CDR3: CASRTGGFNQPQHF. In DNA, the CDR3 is TGTGCCAGCAGGACAGGGGGCTTCAATCAGCCCCAGCATTTT.